Here is one T cell receptor (beta chain) with its context. In the original workflow: By means of reference gene primer amplification, nucleated cell counts were estimated. Assay used: immunoSEQ multiplex PCR; TCRdb lists only in-frame clones, some missing. That table gives V, J and clone size, and the DNA gave D and trimming. The table has roughly 410,000 clones, around 87% seen once. This sample was taken from a study of blood T cell repertoires in COVID-19. Germline assignment: CDR1 MDHEN and CDR2 SYDVKM. The CDR3 is made up of 14 amino acids. V lost 2 bases and J lost 2, with 10 bases in between. One Seattle source followed patients from active infection through their disease course.

Specimen: peripheral blood. The sequence was obtained from a woman aged 60-75 years with COVID-19, enrolled during active disease. This chain links TRBV28 with TRBJ2-7; D might be TRBD1 (5 bases). The CDR3 DNA reads TGTGCCAGCAGTTTACGCAGGGTTGCCTACGAGCAGTACTTC. Protein product: CASSLRRVAYEQYF.